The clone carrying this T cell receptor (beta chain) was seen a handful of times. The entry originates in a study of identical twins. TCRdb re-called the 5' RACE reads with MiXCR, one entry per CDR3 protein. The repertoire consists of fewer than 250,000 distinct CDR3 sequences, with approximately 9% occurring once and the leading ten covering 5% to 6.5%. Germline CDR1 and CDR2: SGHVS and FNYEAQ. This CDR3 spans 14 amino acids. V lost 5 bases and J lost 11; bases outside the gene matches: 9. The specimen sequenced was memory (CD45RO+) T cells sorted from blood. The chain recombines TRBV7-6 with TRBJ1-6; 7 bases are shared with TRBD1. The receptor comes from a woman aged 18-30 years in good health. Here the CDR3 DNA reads TGTGCCAGCAGCCAAAAACAGGGGTTAGCACCCCTCCACTTT. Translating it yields CASSQKQGLAPLHF.